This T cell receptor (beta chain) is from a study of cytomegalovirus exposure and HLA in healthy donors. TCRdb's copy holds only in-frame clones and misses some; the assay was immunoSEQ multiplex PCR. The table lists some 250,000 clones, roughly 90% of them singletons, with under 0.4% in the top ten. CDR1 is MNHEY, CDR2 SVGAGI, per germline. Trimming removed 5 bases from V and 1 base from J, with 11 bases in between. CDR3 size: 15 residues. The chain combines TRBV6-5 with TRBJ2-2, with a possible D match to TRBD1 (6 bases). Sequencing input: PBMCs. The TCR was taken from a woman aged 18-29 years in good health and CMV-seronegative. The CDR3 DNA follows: TGTGCCAGCAGTATTGACAGGCTGAACACCGGGGAGCTGTTTTTT. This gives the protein CASSIDRLNTGELFF.